This T cell receptor beta chain was sequenced for a study of T cells in Graves' hyperthyroidism and ophthalmopathy (dated by TCRdb to the late 2010s). Describing the broader study: Peripheral blood was collected at initial diagnosis, before any treatment. TCR V-J signatures able to tell the groups apart were searched for in a discovery cohort of around 95 patients, of whom around 43 had Graves' ophthalmopathy and 57 had stable Graves' hyperthyroidism. Prospective prediction of ophthalmopathy was tested in an independent validation cohort of 18 hyperthyroidism patients and some 17 patients who later progressed to ophthalmopathy. The roughly 100 discovery patients were randomly split 7:3 into training and test sets. In about six Graves' hyperthyroidism patients, the study also compared T-cell repertoires from thyroid tissue with T-cell repertoires from blood. After sampling, hyperthyroidism patients received methimazole starting at 30 mg daily, and ophthalmopathy patients received high-dose intravenous methylprednisolone. The paper describes TCR Vbeta CDR3 sequencing of 135 peripheral blood samples, made up of 43 ophthalmopathy patients, around 78 hyperthyroidism patients and roughly 17 progressor patients.

The CDR3 has 16 amino acids, counting the end cysteine and phenylalanine. The read is trimmed to its CDR3 DNA, 48 bases read in frame from base 1. Trimming at the junction amounts to 4 bases on V and 0 bases on J, and the germline ends lie 18 bases apart. CDR1 and CDR2, looked up from the germline V gene (reference sequence), are DFQATT and SNEGSKA. Stable Graves' hyperthyroidism was defined as no progression to ophthalmopathy during 18 months of follow-up. Hyperthyroidism patients were aged 18 to 65 years and newly diagnosed, with disease duration of less than 2 months. The study excluded patients with uncontrolled infections, other autoimmune diseases, pregnancy or lactation. Clinical symptoms, serum thyroxine and TRAb, thyroid ultrasound, and orbital computed tomography formed the basis for the diagnoses. Ficoll-Paque density gradient centrifugation was used to isolate PBMCs from around 10 ml of fresh peripheral blood. Trizol reagent was used to extract total RNA, and RNA quality was then checked on an Agilent 2100 Bioanalyzer.

A remark on this clonotype: No antigen is known for it. It has no much larger one-base neighbor in the sample; base qualities were not kept.

The TCR beta CDR3 regions were amplified from RNA transcripts. The first round of RT-PCR for the TCR CDR3 was performed with the HTBI primer set and the Qiagen OneStep RT-PCR kit. Libraries were constructed in a second round of multiplex PCR, after which size selection and purification were carried out. Sequencing of the libraries was done on an Illumina HiSeq2000 using paired-end 100 bp reads. The authors processed their data as follows. SOAPnuke was used to process the raw data, removing reads that contained adapters or uncalled bases, had a mean Phred below 15, or lacked an exact match to the constant primer or identifier. High-quality paired reads were merged with COPE v1.2.5, and unique nucleotide sequences were defined as clonotypes. MiTCR v1.1 was used to align clonotypes to the IMGT TRBV, TRBD and TRBJ reference segments. The analysis was restricted to V-J combinations with a frequency above 0.0001, which together covered about 99% of the repertoires. The TCS score was defined as F50 (clonal expansion) divided by E x V (chaos), with BLOSUM62-based TCRdist calculated between CDR3 peptides within each V-J. Welch's t-statistics and random forest reduced roughly 540 V-J features to about 12, which were used in a naive Bayes classifier (R e1071). The public reads were run again by TCRdb, first through fastp at Q25 and then through MiXCR, and only productive beta chains were kept. Each CDR3 protein appears once, grouped with its most common genes and DNA. TCRdb, not the authors, supplied the V and J calls. A total of over 300,000 distinct CDR3 sequences appear in this sample, approximately 15% of them only once. The ten largest clones capture roughly 9.6% of the sample.

The full study reports these points: Most expanded thyroid clonotypes (frequency above 0.001) were also detected in blood, a finding suggesting that blood repertoires may reflect thyroid immune responses. A model built on a 13 V-J signature distinguished ophthalmopathy from stable hyperthyroidism, reaching approximately 89% sensitivity and around 81% specificity in cross-validation and 80%/75% in testing. In validation, the model predicted progression to ophthalmopathy with 55% to 71% sensitivity and 72% to 85% specificity, a median of about 6.7 months before onset. Sample size was not statistically predetermined, and blinding of investigators to group allocation was not performed.

Rearrangement joined TRBV20-1 to TRBJ2-5; there is no confident call for the D gene. The sequence was obtained from a woman aged 55-69 years with Graves' hyperthyroidism. Sequencing input: blood. CDR3 protein: CSATGYGALHQETQYF. The DNA sequence follows: TGCAGTGCTACCGGGTATGGAGCGCTACACCAAGAGACCCAGTACTTC.